This T cell receptor beta chain is drawn from a study of blood T cells in healthy people across ages. Study-level background: Every two T cells gave about one barcoded beta molecule via template switching.

The second PCR ran roughly 6 to 12 cycles with a sample-barcoded 5' primer and J-beta primers. Each cDNA molecule received a tag from a template-switch adaptor that had 12 random nucleotides. In TCRdb, the 5' RACE reads were re-called with MiXCR into one record per CDR3 protein. This sample has under 2 million distinct CDR3 sequences, with about 35% found just once. This clonotype was seen repeatedly, ten times or more. Its antigen is currently unknown. The CDR3 totals 12 residues. The germline gives CDR1 DFQATT, CDR2 SNEGSKA (reference sequence). Trimming took off 6 bases at V and 1 base at J, with 8 bases between the two ends. Study findings and constraints: Per million T cells, the diversity of TCR beta decreased roughly linearly as age advanced.

This clonotype originated in a woman under 40 in good health. This chain uses TRBV20-1 with TRBJ2-3; the D is unclear. The sequenced sample was blood. CDR3 nucleotide sequence: TGCAGTGCCAGCTTCCGCACAGATACGCAGTATTTT. Translated: CSASFRTDTQYF.